The 17 T cell receptor beta chains below all came from one sample that was sequenced in a study of blood T cell repertoires in COVID-19. Data came from immunoSEQ multiplex PCR; TCRdb stores just in-frame clones and leaves some out. Of about 140,000 clones listed, almost 90% are singletons. Sequenced sample: peripheral blood. These receptors came from a man in his fifties or sixties with active or convalescent COVID-19.

This chain links TRBV7-9 with TRBJ1-1; TRBD1 aligns across 9 bases. The junction had 9 bases not matched to a gene; V was cut back by 1 base and J by 6 bases. The CDR3 runs 16 residues. CDR1 SEHNR and CDR2 FQNEAQ come from the germline V gene (reference sequence). The CDR3 DNA reads as TGTGCCAGCAGCTTAGGCGTCGGACAGGGGAGGCCTGAAGCTTTCTTT. Its protein is CASSLGVGQGRPEAFF.

The V and J genes are TRBV19 and TRBJ1-4; 12 bases map to TRBD1. The CDR3 totals 17 residues. Germline V CDR1 and CDR2: LNHDA, SQIVND (reference sequence). The J segment lost 3 bases and the V segment lost 4 bases, leaving 6 bases of the junction unmatched. The chain's CDR3 is CASSTGDRGQANEKLFF. CDR3 coding DNA: TGTGCCAGTAGTACAGGGGACAGGGGGCAAGCTAATGAAAAACTGTTTTTT.

This clone showed up just once. V usage is TRBV2 and J usage is TRBJ1-1; 8 bases are a match to TRBD1. The CDR3 extends over 13 amino acids. The V and J ends lost 6 bases and 5 bases, in that order; junction bases with no gene match: 5. Germline assignment: CDR1 SNHLY and CDR2 FYNNEI. The CDR3 DNA follows: TGTGCCAGCAGAGGACAGGGAAGTACTGAAGCTTTCTTT. Protein sequence: CASRGQGSTEAFF.

Turning to this clone: This CDR3 is also generated by other DNA sequences in the sample. CDR3 coding DNA: TGTGCCAGCAGCGTCGGGACAGTGAACACCGGGGAGCTGTTTTTT. It specifies CASSVGTVNTGELFF. The chain carries TRBV9 and TRBJ2-2, with 7 bases that match TRBD1. The CDR3 has 15 residues. The trim removed 2 bases at V and 1 base at J, leaving 2 bases unmatched. Germline CDR1 and CDR2: SGDLS and YYNGEE.

The V call is TRBV4-1, the J call TRBJ2-7; no clear D gene. V was trimmed by 0 bases and J by 6 bases, leaving 12 bases between them. The CDR3 loop spans 14 amino acids. Germline loops: CDR1 MGHRA, CDR2 YSYEKL. The CDR3 DNA follows: TGCGCCAGCAGCCAAGACCCGGGTCCCGGCGAGCAGTACTTC. Its translation is CASSQDPGPGEQYF.

The gene calls are TRBV12-2 and TRBJ1-1; no DNA check was done on the table's D call, TRBD1. TRBV12-2 has pseudogene status. The CDR3 extends over 17 amino acids. This CDR3 is CASRFRETGPRATEAFF. CDR3 sequence (DNA): TGTGCAAGTCGCTTTCGTGAGACAGGGCCCCGGGCCACTGAAGCTTTCTTT.

The chain joins TRBV12-5 to TRBJ2-5; D unresolved. The V end was cut by 7 bases, the J end by 5 bases, with 14 bases between. Germline V lookup: CDR1 LGHNT, CDR2 FRNRAP. The CDR3 totals 13 residues. CDR3 sequence (DNA): TGTGCTAGTGCCGCGGCGCGGTGGGAGACCCAGTACTTC. As protein: CASAAARWETQYF.

The V and J genes are TRBV10-3 and TRBJ1-3; 9 bases are shared with TRBD1. The CDR3 spans 17 residues. V shed 4 bases, J shed 4 bases, and the junction held 11 bases outside the gene matches. The germline CDR1 and CDR2 sequences are ENHRY and SYGVKD. The CDR3 loop is CAISGTGDSSEGNTIYF. The DNA for the CDR3 is TGTGCCATCAGTGGGACAGGGGACTCTTCTGAAGGAAACACCATATATTTT.

The chain carries TRBV7-9 and TRBJ2-1; 10 bases align to TRBD1. Unmatched junction bases numbered 4, after V lost 6 bases and J lost 2 bases. This CDR3 region has 15 residues. The germline CDR1 and CDR2 sequences are SEHNR and FQNEAQ (reference sequence). CDR3 amino acids: CASSPDRGAYNEQFF. The CDR3 DNA reads TGTGCCAGCAGTCCGGACAGGGGGGCCTACAATGAGCAGTTCTTC. Together with reference TRBV7-9 and TRBJ2-1, the CDR3 gives the full variable domain: DTGVSQNPRHKITKRGQNVTFRCDPISEHNRLYWYRQTLGQGPEFLTYFQNEAQLEKSRLLSDRFSAERPKGSFSTLEIQRTEQGDSAMYLCASSPDRGAYNEQFFGPGTRLTVL.

In this sample, this clone turned up a few times. The chain uses TRBV7-3 and TRBJ2-1, with TRBD1 identical over 9 bases. CDR1 is SGHTA and CDR2 is FQGTGA in the germline V gene. The CDR3 is 14 amino acids. V shed 7 bases and J 6 bases; nucleotides not matched to a gene: 7. CDR3 sequence: CASTPGTGSNEQFF. CDR3 DNA: TGTGCCAGCACCCCCGGGACAGGGTCCAATGAGCAGTTCTTC. The variable domain in full, completed from reference TRBV7-3 and TRBJ2-1, reads GAGVSQTPSNKVTEKGKYVELRCDPISGHTALYWYRQSLGQGPEFLIYFQGTGAADDSGLPNDRFFAVRPEGSVSTLKIQRTERGDSAVYLCASTPGTGSNEQFFGPGTRLTVL.

The chain couples TRBV3-1 (or the pseudogene TRBV3-2) to TRBJ1-3; TRBD1 is a possible D gene (6 bases). CDR1 is LGHDT, CDR2 YNNKEL, per germline (reference sequence). The V end was cut by 2 bases, the J end by 5 bases, with 13 bases between. The CDR3 is 15 amino acids. In DNA form, the CDR3 reads TGTGCCAGCAGCCAAACGACAGGAGTGAGAAACACCATATATTTT. Translation gives CASSQTTGVRNTIYF.

The gene calls are TRBV15 and TRBJ1-2; 10 nucleotides agree with TRBD1. Looked up from germline, CDR1 is LNHNV and CDR2 is YYDKDF (reference sequence). Germline trimming cut 1 base from V and 3 bases from J; bases unmatched to any gene: 2. CDR3 length: 15 amino acids. CDR3 coding DNA: TGTGCCACCAGCAGAGGCGACAGGGGGCACTATGGCTACACCTTC. This translates into CATSRGDRGHYGYTF. The full variable domain, with the rest looked up from reference TRBV15 and TRBJ1-2, is DAMVIQNPRYQVTQFGKPVTLSCSQTLNHNVMYWYQQKSSQAPKLLFHYYDKDFNNEADTPDNFQSRRPNTSFCFLDIRSPGLGDTAMYLCATSRGDRGHYGYTFGSGTRLTVV.

This clone was counted a single time. The chain employs TRBV5-5 and TRBJ1-5; D is possibly TRBD1 (6 bases). The CDR3 is made up of 15 amino acids. V dropped 1 base and J dropped 3 bases, with 11 bases sitting between them. In germline, CDR1 is SGHKS, CDR2 YYEKEE (reference sequence). The CDR3 spells CASSLTGRDNQPQHF. CDR3 coding DNA: TGTGCCAGCAGCTTGACAGGGAGGGACAATCAGCCCCAGCATTTT. The full variable domain, rest sourced from reference TRBV5-5 and TRBJ1-5, is DAGVTQSPTHLIKTRGQQVTLRCSPISGHKSVSWYQQVLGQGPQFIFQYYEKEERGRGNFPDRFSARQFPNYSSELNVNALLLGDSALYLCASSLTGRDNQPQHFGDGTRLSIL.

This clone was detected only once. The CDR3 DNA is TGTGCCAGCAGCTCCAGCCCGGGGGCTTTCTTT. Residues: CASSSSPGAFF. The chain couples TRBV7-9 to TRBJ1-1; D unresolved. The ends were cut back, 4 bases at V and 11 bases at J, with 11 bases in the middle. Germline V gene data show CDR1 as SEHNR and CDR2 as FQNEAQ (reference sequence). CDR3 size: 11 residues.

The rearrangement joins TRBV28 to TRBJ1-1; 7 bases fit TRBD1. Trimming at V came to 5 bases and at J to 3 bases, leaving 9 bases not matched to a gene. Germline V gene sequence: CDR1 MDHEN, CDR2 SYDVKM. The CDR3 consists of 15 residues. The CDR3 DNA is TGTGCCAGCAGTCTGACCGGGACAGCTTACACTGAAGCTTTCTTT. This sequence encodes CASSLTGTAYTEAFF.

The rearrangement links TRBV4-1 to TRBJ2-7; the match to TRBD1 covers 8 bases. The germline V gene has CDR1 MGHRA and CDR2 YSYEKL. V was pared by 0 bases and J by 5 bases, with 9 bases of the junction left unmatched. The CDR3 contains 16 residues. DNA for the CDR3: TGCGCCAGCAGCCAAGAGGCGGCGACAGGGGTTAACGAGCAGTACTTC. This codes for CASSQEAATGVNEQYF.

The V call is TRBV12-3 or TRBV12-4, the J call TRBJ2-7, with 7 bases fitting TRBD2. The CDR3 covers 13 residues. Trimming took 8 bases from V and 0 from J; bases not matched to a gene: 4. The CDR3 coding sequence is TGTGCCAGCGTGCGGGGGAACTCCTACGAGCAGTACTTC. Residues: CASVRGNSYEQYF.